The 16 T cell receptor beta chains below come from one sample, sequenced in a study of blood T cell repertoires in COVID-19. Only in-frame clones appear in the TCRdb table, and some are missing; sequencing was by immunoSEQ multiplex PCR. This sample yields a few hundred thousand clones, of which around three quarters are seen a single time; 2.5% to 4% belongs to the top ten. Specimen: peripheral blood. The receptors stem from a woman older than 75 with acute or convalescent COVID-19.

The chain uses TRBV5-1 and TRBJ1-5; no reliable D call. CDR1 SGHRS and CDR2 YFSETQ come from the germline V gene. The CDR3 sequence is 13 residues long. V shed 0 bases and J shed 5 bases, with 6 bases lying between them. CDR3: CASSLGRDQPQHF. DNA of the CDR3: TGCGCCAGCAGCTTGGGAAGAGATCAGCCCCAGCATTTT.

The chain couples TRBV7-9 to TRBJ1-2; no reliable D call. The length of the CDR3 is 11 residues. The V gene lost 4 bases and the J gene lost 13 bases, with 13 bases spanning the gap. CDR1 and CDR2 (germline): SEHNR, FQNEAQ (reference sequence). The CDR3 sequence: CASSSRMFVTF. As DNA, the CDR3 is TGTGCCAGCAGCTCGAGGATGTTCGTCACCTTC.

V is TRBV9 and J is TRBJ1-1; TRBD1 agrees at 8 bases. Trimming at V came to 0 bases and at J to 4 bases, leaving 11 bases not matched to a gene. CDR1 is SGDLS, CDR2 YYNGEE, per germline. The CDR3 has 17 residues. The CDR3 DNA is TGTGCCAGCAGCGTAGGTTTAGTGCGGACAGGGACCACTGAAGCTTTCTTT. Residues: CASSVGLVRTGTTEAFF.

The chain is built from TRBV5-1 and TRBJ2-1, with a weak D call TRBD1 (7 bases). V shed 4 bases and J shed 10 bases, with 18 bases lying between them. Per germline, CDR1 SGHRS and CDR2 YFSETQ. The CDR3 contains 14 residues. The CDR3 DNA reads as TGCGCCAGCAGCCCGGAGGGCCCAGGGGGAGAGCAGTTCTTC. The encoded protein is CASSPEGPGGEQFF.

The rearrangement joins TRBV2 to TRBJ1-1, with D hard to call. Germline-derived CDR1 and CDR2 are SNHLY and FYNNEI. The CDR3 consists of 12 residues. Trimming left V 7 bases short and J 8 bases short, with 14 bases between. This chain's CDR3 is CASTLGREEAFF. For the CDR3, the DNA is TGTGCCAGCACCCTGGGCAGAGAGGAAGCTTTCTTT.

The rearrangement joins TRBV7-9 to TRBJ2-5; 8 bases align to TRBD2. The CDR3 runs to 16 residues. In germline, CDR1 is SEHNR, CDR2 FQNEAQ (reference sequence). The V gene end was trimmed by 1 base and the J gene end by 5 bases; junction bases not matched to a gene: 9. The CDR3 DNA is TGTGCCAGCAGCTTAGAAGGGACTAGAATACGGGAGACCCAGTACTTC. It is translated as CASSLEGTRIRETQYF.

The gene calls are TRBV7-9 and TRBJ2-7; 12 nucleotides agree with TRBD1. The CDR3 is 15 residues long. Trimming cost V 5 bases and J 5 bases; bases outside gene matches: 7. The germline V gene has CDR1 SEHNR and CDR2 FQNEAQ (reference sequence). CDR3: CASSLVGTGGNEQYF. The CDR3, as DNA: TGTGCCAGCAGCCTCGTCGGGACAGGGGGCAACGAGCAGTACTTC.

CDR3 amino acids: CASSLDGTGYQPQHF. Here the CDR3 DNA reads TGCGCCAGCAGCTTGGACGGGACAGGGTATCAGCCCCAGCATTTT. The V call is TRBV5-1, the J call TRBJ1-5; 9 bases match TRBD1. This CDR3 has 15 amino acids. J lost 5 bases, V lost 0 bases, and 3 bases had no gene match. Germline values: CDR1 SGHRS, CDR2 YFSETQ.

The genes are TRBV10-2 and TRBJ1-5; possibly TRBD1 for D (6 bases). Germline V lookup: CDR1 WSHSY, CDR2 SAAADI. Trimming took 0 bases from V and 4 from J, leaving 10 bases between them. The CDR3 is 15 amino acids. CDR3 nucleotide sequence: TGCGCCAGCAGTGAGTCAAGGACAGCTAATCAGCCCCAGCATTTT. Its translation: CASSESRTANQPQHF.

The genes are TRBV20-1 and TRBJ2-5; 7 nucleotides agree with TRBD2. CDR1 and CDR2 from the germline V gene are DFQATT and SNEGSKA (reference sequence). The trim removed 6 bases at V and 6 bases at J, leaving 4 bases unmatched. CDR3 length: 11 amino acids. This chain's CDR3 is CSARDYKTQYF. As DNA, the CDR3 is TGCAGTGCAAGGGACTACAAGACCCAGTACTTC.

The V and J genes are TRBV15 and TRBJ1-2; 7 nucleotides align to TRBD1. The germline gives CDR1 LNHNV, CDR2 YYDKDF (reference sequence). The CDR3 is made up of 11 amino acids. V lost 11 bases and J lost 3; bases outside the gene matches: 3. The chain's CDR3 is CAAGQDYGYTF. CDR3 nucleotides: TGTGCCGCCGGACAGGACTATGGCTACACCTTC.

In this sample, this clone turned up a few times. The V call is TRBV28, the J call TRBJ1-3; D is unresolved. V was clipped by 3 bases and J by 7 bases, with 4 bases between them. The CDR3 is made up of 11 amino acids. Germline V gene sequence: CDR1 MDHEN, CDR2 SYDVKM. CDR3 nucleotides: TGTGCCAGCAGTTTGGAGAACACCATATATTTT. Encoded protein: CASSLENTIYF.

The rearrangement uses TRBV6-8 and TRBJ1-5; D unresolved. Germline CDR1 and CDR2: MNHGY and SAAAGT. V was shortened by 5 bases and J by 7 bases, with 6 bases between the two germline ends. The CDR3 consists of 11 residues. The CDR3 DNA sequence: TGTGCCAGCAGTCGGGTCCAGCCCCAGCATTTT. It is translated as CASSRVQPQHF.

This chain uses TRBV6-5 with TRBJ1-1, with 7 bases aligning to TRBD1. J lost 5 bases, V lost 2 bases, and 8 bases had no gene match. This CDR3 has 15 residues. CDR1 and CDR2 (germline): MNHEY, SVGAGI. The CDR3 nucleotides are TGTGCCAGCAGTTACCAAAGACAGGGTTATACTGAAGCTTTCTTT. Amino acid sequence: CASSYQRQGYTEAFF.

This chain uses TRBV5-1 with TRBJ2-2; the D gene is possibly TRBD2 (5 bases). This CDR3 region has 15 residues. Germline V lookup: CDR1 SGHRS, CDR2 YFSETQ. V lost 7 bases and J 0 bases, leaving 13 bases between the germline ends. CDR3 amino acids: CASRSGPSNTGELFF. DNA of the CDR3: TGCGCCAGCCGGAGCGGCCCTTCGAACACCGGGGAGCTGTTTTTT.

The rearrangement joins TRBV30 to TRBJ1-5; D remains ambiguous. CDR3 length equals 17 residues. V shed 4 bases and J shed 0 bases, with 19 bases lying between them. Per germline, CDR1 GTSNPN and CDR2 SVGIG (reference sequence). The CDR3 DNA reads TGTGCCTGGACCCCGGAGGAGGAGGCGATTAGCAATCAGCCCCAGCATTTT. This codes for CAWTPEEEAISNQPQHF.